Reported below is one T cell receptor (beta chain). It lacks a known antigen. Base quality data are lacking; no much larger clone is found one base away. V lost 0 bases and J lost 5 bases; the stretch between them is 17 bases long. CDR1 and CDR2 were assigned from the germline V gene as MGHRA and YSYEKL. The CDR3 spans 17 residues, from the cysteine through the phenylalanine. Only the CDR3 region is kept as DNA, spanning 51 bases read in frame from base 1. The data were taken from a study of T cell changes during pregnancy in multiple sclerosis (dated by TCRdb to the late 2010s). At the level of the whole study: Changes in the T cell repertoire over the course of pregnancy were examined in this study in women with multiple sclerosis.

Library prep was done by the immunoSEQ multiplex PCR assay. Imported from immuneACCESS, the table was reduced by TCRdb to in-frame sequences with V and J called. These copies leave out some clones; in studies compared against another copy, an unresolved V gene accounts for under half, and the cause of the remainder is not known. In this sample the table shows around 95,000 clones, 80% to 95% of which occur a single time. The ten top clones hold less than 2% of the sample. The sequence derives from a female donor with multiple sclerosis, enrolled in a pregnancy study. The material sequenced was peripheral blood, taken after pregnancy. This sequence uses TRBV4-1 and TRBJ2-4; possibly the D gene is TRBD1, per 6 matching bases. CDR3 sequence: CASSQEPAGVLQNIQYF. The base sequence is TGCGCCAGCAGCCAAGAACCGGCAGGGGTCCTCCAAAACATTCAGTACTTC.